The clone carrying this TCR beta chain was seen ten or more times. Its antigen remains unidentified. This entry belongs to a study of Graves' ophthalmopathy and Graves' hyperthyroidism. The study, taken as a whole, reports: A classifier, a 13-signature model, separated ophthalmopathy from stable hyperthyroidism with approximately 88% sensitivity and roughly 80% specificity. In blood, most expanded thyroid clonotypes above 0.001 frequency were also detected.

Beta-chain TCR CDR3 regions were amplified from RNA transcripts. The workflow started with a first-round RT-PCR run with HTBI primers and then moved on to a second-round multiplex PCR. TCRdb reanalysed the multiplex PCR reads using MiXCR and keeps one entry per CDR3 protein. The sample shows about 500,000 distinct CDR3 sequences, 35% to 45% of them seen only once. The V gene end was trimmed by 6 bases and the J gene end by 5 bases; junction bases not matched to a gene: 7. The CDR3 contains 13 residues. Looked up from germline, CDR1 is DFQATT and CDR2 is SNEGSKA (reference sequence). The sequenced sample was peripheral blood or thyroid tissue (not recorded which). This sequence originates from an adult man with Graves' hyperthyroidism. J is TRBJ1-5 and V is TRBV20-1; 7 bases line up with TRBD1. The CDR3 DNA follows: TGCAGTGCGATAGACAGGGTGGATCAGCCCCAGCATTTT. It translates to CSAIDRVDQPQHF.